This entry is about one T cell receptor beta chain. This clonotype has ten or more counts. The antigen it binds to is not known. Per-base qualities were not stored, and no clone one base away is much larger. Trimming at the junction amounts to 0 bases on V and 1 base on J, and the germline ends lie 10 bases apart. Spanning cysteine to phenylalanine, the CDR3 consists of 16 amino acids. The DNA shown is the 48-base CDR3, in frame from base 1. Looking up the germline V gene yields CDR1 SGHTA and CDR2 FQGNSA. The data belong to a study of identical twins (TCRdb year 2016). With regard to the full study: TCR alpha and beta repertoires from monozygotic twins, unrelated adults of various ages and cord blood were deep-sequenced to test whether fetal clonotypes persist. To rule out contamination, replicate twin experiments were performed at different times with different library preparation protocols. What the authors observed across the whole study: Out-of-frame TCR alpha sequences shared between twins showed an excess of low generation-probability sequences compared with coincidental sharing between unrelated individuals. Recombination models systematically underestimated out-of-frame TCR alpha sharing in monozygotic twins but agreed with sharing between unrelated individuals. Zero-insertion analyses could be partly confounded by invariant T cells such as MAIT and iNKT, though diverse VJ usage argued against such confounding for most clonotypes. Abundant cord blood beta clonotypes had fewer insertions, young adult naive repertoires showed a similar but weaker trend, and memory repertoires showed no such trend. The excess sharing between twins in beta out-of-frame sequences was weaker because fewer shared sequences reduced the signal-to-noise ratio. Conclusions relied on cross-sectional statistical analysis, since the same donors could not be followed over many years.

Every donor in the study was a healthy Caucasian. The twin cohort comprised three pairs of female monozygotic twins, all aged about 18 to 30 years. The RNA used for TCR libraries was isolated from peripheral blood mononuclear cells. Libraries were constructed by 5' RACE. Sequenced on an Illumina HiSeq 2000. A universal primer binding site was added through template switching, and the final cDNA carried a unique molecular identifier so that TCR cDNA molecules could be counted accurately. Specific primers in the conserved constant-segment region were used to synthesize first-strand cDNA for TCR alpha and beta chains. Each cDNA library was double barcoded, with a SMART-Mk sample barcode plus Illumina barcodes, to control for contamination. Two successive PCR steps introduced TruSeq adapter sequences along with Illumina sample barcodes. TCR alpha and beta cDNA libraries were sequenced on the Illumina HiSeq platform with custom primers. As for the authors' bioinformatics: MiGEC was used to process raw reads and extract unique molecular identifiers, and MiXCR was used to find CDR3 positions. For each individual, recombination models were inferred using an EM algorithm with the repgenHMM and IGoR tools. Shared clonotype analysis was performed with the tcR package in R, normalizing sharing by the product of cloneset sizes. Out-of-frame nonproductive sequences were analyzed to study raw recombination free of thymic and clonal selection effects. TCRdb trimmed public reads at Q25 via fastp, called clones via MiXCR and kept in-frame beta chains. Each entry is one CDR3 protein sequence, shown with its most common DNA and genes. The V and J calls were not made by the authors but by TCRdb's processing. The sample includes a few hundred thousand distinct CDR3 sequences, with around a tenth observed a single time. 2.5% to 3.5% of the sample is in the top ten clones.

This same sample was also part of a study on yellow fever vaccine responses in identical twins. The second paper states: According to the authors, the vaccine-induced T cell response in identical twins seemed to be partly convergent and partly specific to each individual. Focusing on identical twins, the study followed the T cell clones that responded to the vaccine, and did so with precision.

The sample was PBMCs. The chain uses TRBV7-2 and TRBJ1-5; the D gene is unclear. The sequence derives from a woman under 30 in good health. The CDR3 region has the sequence CASSLAAIPSNQPQHF. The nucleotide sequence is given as TGTGCCAGCAGCTTAGCGGCAATCCCAAGCAATCAGCCCCAGCATTTT.